What follows are 8 T cell receptor beta chains derived from one specimen sequenced in a study of CD8+ T cells in alopecia areata. As for treatment: oral pan-JAK inhibitor, 5-10 mg twice daily. TCR sequencing used cDNA made by reverse transcription of extracted RNA. The assay was immunoSEQ multiplex PCR, and TCRdb's table has in-frame clones only and misses some. The sample holds over 80,000 clones; roughly 40% are singletons and the top ten take more than 15%. The source was CD8+ T cells sorted from blood, collected at week 24, from a patient treated with tofacitinib. The receptors derive from a human donor with alopecia areata.

This clone was recorded a few times. The chain uses TRBV29-1 and TRBJ1-2; 7 bases fit TRBD1. The germline V gene has CDR1 SQVTM and CDR2 ANQGSEA. V lost 5 bases to trimming and J lost 4 bases; unmatched junction nucleotides: 4. The CDR3 is 12 amino acids. The CDR3 here is CSVRDSSYGYTF. The DNA for the CDR3 is TGCAGCGTTAGGGACAGCAGCTATGGCTACACCTTC.

This clone was counted between two and nine times. The rearrangement links TRBV29-1 to TRBJ2-7; no clear D gene. This CDR3 spans 11 amino acids. Trimming left V 2 bases short and J 3 bases short, with 5 bases between. Germline CDR1 and CDR2: SQVTM and ANQGSEA. The CDR3 bases are TGCAGCGTTGAAAGCAGCTACGAGCAGTACTTC. This translates into CSVESSYEQYF.

On this clone itself: The same CDR3 arises from other DNA sequences in this sample as well. The V and J genes are TRBV9 and TRBJ2-1, with D unresolved. Trimming stripped 2 bases from V and 7 bases from J, with 10 bases between. Germline CDR1 is SGDLS and CDR2 is YYNGEE. The CDR3 is 13 residues long. This chain's CDR3 is CASSVGYGNEQFF. In nucleotides, the CDR3 is TGTGCCAGCAGCGTCGGATATGGGAATGAGCAGTTCTTC.

The rearrangement joins TRBV18 to TRBJ2-7, with a tentative D call TRBD2 (5 bases). From germline, CDR1 is KGHSH and CDR2 LQKENI. The CDR3 spans 14 residues. The V gene lost 0 bases and the J gene lost 4 bases, with 10 bases spanning the gap. DNA of the CDR3: TGTGCCAGCTCACCACCGAGGGTTCGGTACGAGCAGTACTTC. Protein product: CASSPPRVRYEQYF.

This sequence joins TRBV28 and TRBJ2-1, with D perhaps TRBD2 (5 bases). V dropped 7 bases and J dropped 2 bases, with 9 bases sitting between them. The CDR3 sequence is 13 residues long. From germline, CDR1 is MDHEN and CDR2 SYDVKM. The CDR3 loop is CASTPGTYNEQFF. The CDR3, as DNA: TGTGCCAGCACTCCGGGGACCTACAATGAGCAGTTCTTC.

This clone was counted a few times. V usage is TRBV28 and J usage is TRBJ2-5, with no clear D. Per germline, CDR1 MDHEN and CDR2 SYDVKM. Trimming took 7 bases from V and 2 from J, leaving 14 bases between them. The CDR3 totals 14 residues. The CDR3 DNA is TGTGCCAGCACCGCTTCGGTCCTACAAGAGACCCAGTACTTC. Translating gives CASTASVLQETQYF.

The rearrangement joins TRBV27 to TRBJ2-7; 8 bases agree with TRBD1. The CDR3 has 14 amino acids. Germline CDR1 and CDR2: MNHEY and SMNVEV (reference sequence). V shed 7 bases, J shed 1 base, and the junction held 6 bases outside the gene matches. This CDR3 reads CASNPRGLSYEQYF. In nucleotides, the CDR3 is TGTGCCAGCAACCCCAGGGGGCTTTCCTACGAGCAGTACTTC.

V is TRBV19 and J is TRBJ2-7; D gene uncertain. Per the germline V gene, CDR1 is LNHDA and CDR2 is SQIVND (reference sequence). Trimming pared 5 bases from V and 5 bases from J, leaving 10 bases between. CDR3 size: 12 residues. CDR3 protein: CASSWGPDEQYF. In DNA form, the CDR3 reads TGTGCCAGTAGTTGGGGTCCGGACGAGCAGTACTTC.